A selection of T cell receptor beta chains follows, all from one sample in a study of blood T cell repertoires in COVID-19. TCRdb's table, derived via immunoSEQ multiplex PCR, lists solely in-frame clones and lacks some. The sample records tens of thousands of clones, 65% to 85% being singletons. Sequences were obtained from peripheral blood. The source is a man between 25 and 39 years old with COVID-19, enrolled during active disease. Each CDR3 is given with its conserved first and last residue. Each record gives: clone size, D gene, V gene, J gene, CDR3 length, CDR3 DNA, CDR3 protein. The D gene is left open where the match is weak. A row's size may be missing; if present it is once, few, many or a size class.

few,TRBD1,TRBV5-4,TRBJ2-5,13,TGTGCCAGCAGCGCCGGGACAGTGGAGACCCAGTACTTC,CASSAGTVETQYF
once,TRBD2,TRBV27,TRBJ2-1,15,TGTGCCAGCAGTCCTATAGCGGGATATTACAATGAGCAGTTCTTC,CASSPIAGYYNEQFF
NA,TRBD1,TRBV19,TRBJ1-3,15,TGTGCCAGTAGGTCGACAGGGGGCTCTGGAAACACCATATATTTT,CASRSTGGSGNTIYF
NA,NA,TRBV7-2,TRBJ2-3,17,TGTGCCAGCAGCTTAGGGCTAGCGCCACAAGCAGCAGATACGCAGTATTTT,CASSLGLAPQAADTQYF
NA,NA,TRBV9,TRBJ2-1,13,TGTGCCAGCAGCGTAGTAGAAGGGGATGAGCAGTTCTTC,CASSVVEGDEQFF
once,TRBD2,TRBV9,TRBJ2-1,16,TGTGCCAGCAGCGTAGCCCTGGCTAGCGGGAGTAATGAGCAGTTCTTC,CASSVALASGSNEQFF
NA,TRBD1,TRBV15,TRBJ1-2,15,TGTGCCACCGAAGGACAGGGACAGGGGCTTTACGGCTACACCTTC,CATEGQGQGLYGYTF
NA,NA,TRBV5-4,TRBJ2-3,14,TGTGCCAGCAGCTCCAACTCCAACACAGATACGCAGTATTTT,CASSSNSNTDTQYF
NA,NA,TRBV6-5,TRBJ1-1,13,TGTGCCAGCACCTTGGGGCAAAACACTGAAGCTTTCTTT,CASTLGQNTEAFF
NA,NA,TRBV7-2,TRBJ2-2,14,TGTGCCAGCAGCTTAGGAGGGTACACCGGGGAGCTGTTTTTT,CASSLGGYTGELFF
NA,TRBD2,TRBV5-1,TRBJ2-1,15,TGCGCCAGCAGACAAGCGGGAGGGGGTTACAATGAGCAGTTCTTC,CASRQAGGGYNEQFF
NA,TRBD1,TRBV5-4,TRBJ2-2,14,TGTGCCAGCAGATCGGACAGGTACACCGGGGAGCTGTTTTTT,CASRSDRYTGELFF
NA,NA,TRBV2,TRBJ1-1,13,TGTGCCAGCAGTTGGGGCAGCAACACTGAAGCTTTCTTT,CASSWGSNTEAFF
NA,NA,TRBV7-3,TRBJ2-1,12,TGTGCCAGCAGGCCTCGGAGGGATGAGCAGTTCTTC,CASRPRRDEQFF
NA,TRBD2,TRBV28,TRBJ2-1,15,TGTGCCAGCAGTTTACGGGGTCTAGCGGCGGATGAGCAGTTCTTC,CASSLRGLAADEQFF
NA,TRBD1,TRBV5-5,TRBJ2-2,15,TGTGCCAGCAGCGTCTACAGGGGGCTCACCGGGGAGCTGTTTTTT,CASSVYRGLTGELFF
many,NA,TRBV15,TRBJ1-5,13,TGTGCCACCAGCAGAGATCGGGGTCAGCCCCAGCATTTT,CATSRDRGQPQHF
NA,TRBD2,TRBV14,TRBJ2-3,16,TGTGCCAGCAGCCCACTGACTAGCGGGGAACCATATACGCAGTATTTT,CASSPLTSGEPYTQYF
NA,TRBD1,TRBV19,TRBJ1-4,17,TGTGCCAGTAGTATGGGCGGGACAGATACAACTAATGAAAAACTGTTTTTT,CASSMGGTDTTNEKLFF
NA,NA,TRBV21-1,TRBJ1-1,17,TGTGCCAGCAGCAAAGCGCCGGGACAGCATCGGAACACTGAAGCTTTCTTT,CASSKAPGQHRNTEAFF
NA,NA,TRBV11-2,TRBJ2-7,12,TGTGCCAGCAGCCTGAATCGGGAGGAGCAGTACTTC,CASSLNREEQYF
NA,TRBD2,TRBV7-8,TRBJ2-2,14,TGTGCCAGCACCCCCCGTGGGGGGGCCGGGGAGCTGTTTTTT,CASTPRGGAGELFF
NA,NA,TRBV5-6,TRBJ1-4,14,TGTGCCAGCAGCTTCAGGGTCGGTAATGAAAAACTGTTTTTT,CASSFRVGNEKLFF
NA,NA,TRBV18,TRBJ2-7,11,TGTGCCAGCTCCCAAGGGCAGGGCCGGTACTTC,CASSQGQGRYF
NA,NA,TRBV30,TRBJ1-1,13,TGTGCCTGGAGTGTGGCAGGGCAAACTGAAGCTTTCTTT,CAWSVAGQTEAFF
NA,NA,TRBV19,TRBJ1-1,13,TGTGCCAGTAGTATAGAGGCGCCTCAAGCGGCTTTCTTT,CASSIEAPQAAFF
once,NA,TRBV28,TRBJ1-2,12,TGTGCCAGCGCTCGGGGGGCAGGTGGCTACACCTTC,CASARGAGGYTF
NA,TRBD1,TRBV10-2,TRBJ1-1,16,TGCGCCAGCAGTGAGACGCAGGGGGCTTGGGGCACTGAAGCTTTCTTT,CASSETQGAWGTEAFF
NA,TRBD1,TRBV13,TRBJ1-4,14,TGTGCCAGCAGCCACCGGACAGGGAATGAAAAACTGTTTTTT,CASSHRTGNEKLFF
NA,TRBD2,TRBV6-4,TRBJ2-1,14,TGTGCCAGCAGTGGACTAGCGGGAGGTGTTGAGCAGTTCTTC,CASSGLAGGVEQFF
NA,NA,TRBV7-9,TRBJ2-1,11,TGTGCCAGCAGCGCGGTCGATGAGCAGTTCTTC,CASSAVDEQFF
NA,TRBD2,TRBV19,TRBJ2-1,15,TGTGCCAGTAACCCGACTAGCGGTCCCTACAATGAGCAGTTCTTC,CASNPTSGPYNEQFF
NA,TRBD1,TRBV19,TRBJ2-1,14,TGTGCCAGTAGTGCGCCAGGGGGCGGCAATGAGCAGTTCTTC,CASSAPGGGNEQFF
NA,TRBD2,TRBV29-1,TRBJ2-5,14,TGCAGCGTTGAGAGGACTAGCGGTCAAGAGACCCAGTACTTC,CSVERTSGQETQYF
NA,NA,TRBV4-3,TRBJ2-3,15,TGCGCCAGCAGCCAAGACTTAGCCGGCACAGATACGCAGTATTTT,CASSQDLAGTDTQYF
NA,TRBD1,TRBV5-1,TRBJ2-1,15,TGCGCCAGCAGCCGGACAGGTGAATCCTACAATGAGCAGTTCTTC,CASSRTGESYNEQFF
NA,NA,TRBV11-2,TRBJ1-3,12,TGTGCCAGCAGCTTAGCAACAGGGACCATATATTTT,CASSLATGTIYF
once,TRBD1,TRBV7-8,TRBJ2-7,15,TGTGCCAGCAGCTTAGCTCTAGGGGGCACCTACGAGCAGTACTTC,CASSLALGGTYEQYF
NA,NA,TRBV28,TRBJ1-4,14,TGTGCCAGCAGTTCTCCAGGGTCCAATGAAAAACTGTTTTTT,CASSSPGSNEKLFF
NA,TRBD2,TRBV27,TRBJ2-1,16,TGTGCCAGCAGTTTATGGGCTAGCGGGAGAGGCGATGAGCAGTTCTTC,CASSLWASGRGDEQFF
NA,NA,TRBV2,TRBJ2-1,14,TGTGCCAGCAGCCCGGACTCGACGGTGTGGGAGCAGTTCTTC,CASSPDSTVWEQFF